This is a list of T cell receptor beta chains from one sample in a study of T cells in Graves' hyperthyroidism and ophthalmopathy. TCRdb re-called the multiplex PCR reads with MiXCR, one entry per CDR3 protein. The profile covers 500,000 to 600,000 distinct CDR3 sequences, with roughly 45% appearing a single time and about two fifths taken by the ten largest. Sequenced input: peripheral blood or thyroid tissue (not recorded which). The receptors were gathered from an adult woman with Graves' disease, either hyperthyroidism or ophthalmopathy (not recorded which). Each CDR3 is given with its conserved first and last residue. The D gene is left open where the match is weak. Clone size is given for some rows only: seen once, a few or many times, or a class if the clone is expanded.

D gene,J gene,clone size,V gene,CDR3 DNA,CDR3 protein
-,TRBJ1-1,-,TRBV19,TGTGCCAGTAGCCGACACCCCGGGACACAAATGAACACTGAAGCTTTCTTT,CASSRHPGTQMNTEAFF
-,TRBJ2-7,many,TRBV7-6,TGTGCCAGCAGCCCCCAGGGACACCCAACCTACGAGCAGTACTTC,CASSPQGHPTYEQYF
-,TRBJ2-2,-,TRBV7-9,TGTGCCAGCAGCTCTGACGGGGGTTCGTTTGGGGAGCTGTTTTTT,CASSSDGGSFGELFF
TRBD1,TRBJ1-2,-,TRBV7-9,TGTGCCAGCAGCTTTGGGACAGTGTACTACACCTTC,CASSFGTVYYTF
-,TRBJ1-2,few,TRBV25-1,TGTGCCAGCAGTGAGGGCGGTGGCTACACCTTC,CASSEGGGYTF
-,TRBJ1-2,-,TRBV7-3,TGTGCCAGCAGCTCCTTTGACGGCGTCGGTGGCTACACCTTC,CASSSFDGVGGYTF
TRBD2,TRBJ2-7,many,TRBV2,TGTGCCAGCAGGGACCTTTTCGCGGGAGAAAGGTACGAGCAGTACTTC,CASRDLFAGERYEQYF
TRBD1,TRBJ1-2,few,TRBV5-4,TGTGCTAGAGACCGGGACAGCCCGAGCTATGGCTACACCTTC,CARDRDSPSYGYTF
-,TRBJ1-1,many,TRBV7-2,TGTGCCAGCAGCTTATCGGTGACTCCCTTCTTT,CASSLSVTPFF
-,TRBJ2-5,many,TRBV4-3,TGCGCCAGCAGCCAAGAAGGGGGAGCGGGCCTAAGGACCCAGTACTTC,CASSQEGGAGLRTQYF
TRBD1,TRBJ2-5,-,TRBV6-1,TGTGCCAGCAGTGAAGGAGGGACAGGGGGATACCAAGAGACCCAGTACTTC,CASSEGGTGGYQETQYF
-,TRBJ1-2,many,TRBV20-1,TGCAGTGTTCCGGGACAAAGCCCTAGGGGCTATGGCTACACCTTC,CSVPGQSPRGYGYTF
-,TRBJ2-2,few,TRBV29-1,TGCAGCGTTGTTGTTGGGACCGGGGAGCTGTTTTTT,CSVVVGTGELFF
TRBD1,TRBJ1-1,few,TRBV29-1,TGCAGCGTAGACGGGACAGGGGGCGCGGAAGCTTTCTTT,CSVDGTGGAEAFF
TRBD1,TRBJ2-7,many,TRBV5-1,TGCGCCAGCAGCTCCGGGACAGGCACCTACGAGCAGTACTTC,CASSSGTGTYEQYF
-,TRBJ1-1,-,TRBV5-1,TGCGCCAGCGGTACGGGCCAGGGCAGGGGAGACACTGAAGCTTTCTTT,CASGTGQGRGDTEAFF